This TCR beta chain is drawn from a study of untreated major depressive disorder. Germline V gene lookup returns CDR1 SEHNR and CDR2 FQNEAQ (reference sequence). This CDR3 region has 15 residues. Trimming took off 4 bases at V and 3 bases at J, with 12 bases between the two ends. Magnetic negative selection enriched CD4+ T cells from thawed PBMCs. Data came from immunoSEQ multiplex PCR; TCRdb stores just in-frame clones and leaves some out. The sample carries 20,000 to 25,000 clones, roughly nine tenths recorded once. This rearrangement joins TRBV7-9 to TRBJ1-4; D is ambiguous. The specimen was CD4+ T cells from PBMCs. This TCR derives from a woman aged 40 to 50 in good health. The CDR3 bases are TGTGCCAGCAGCTCGACGGATGCCTCTAATGAAAAACTGTTTTTT. Translated: CASSSTDASNEKLFF. Looking up the rest from reference TRBV7-9 and TRBJ1-4 gives the full variable domain: DTGVSQNPRHKITKRGQNVTFRCDPISEHNRLYWYRQTLGQGPEFLTYFQNEAQLEKSRLLSDRFSAERPKGSFSTLEIQRTEQGDSAMYLCASSSTDASNEKLFFGSGTQLSVL.